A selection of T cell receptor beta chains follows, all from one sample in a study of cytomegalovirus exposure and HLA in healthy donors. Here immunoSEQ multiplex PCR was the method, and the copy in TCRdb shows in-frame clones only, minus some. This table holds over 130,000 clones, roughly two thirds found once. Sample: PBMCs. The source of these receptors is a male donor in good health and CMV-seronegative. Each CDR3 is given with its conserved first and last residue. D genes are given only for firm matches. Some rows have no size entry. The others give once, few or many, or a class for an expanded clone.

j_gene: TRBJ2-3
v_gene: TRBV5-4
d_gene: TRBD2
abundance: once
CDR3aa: CASRGERGALSTDTQYF
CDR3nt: TGTGCCAGCAGGGGGGAGCGGGGGGCTCTTAGCACAGATACGCAGTATTTT

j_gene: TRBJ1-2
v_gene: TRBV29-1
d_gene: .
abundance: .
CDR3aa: CSVVGGQFYGYTF
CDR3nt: TGCAGCGTTGTGGGGGGGCAGTTCTATGGCTACACCTTC

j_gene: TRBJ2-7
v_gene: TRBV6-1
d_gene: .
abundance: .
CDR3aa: CASSDEGTPRTYEQYF
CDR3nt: TGTGCCAGCAGTGATGAAGGGACACCCAGAACCTACGAGCAGTACTTC

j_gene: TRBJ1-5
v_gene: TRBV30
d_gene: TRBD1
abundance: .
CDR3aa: CAWSDGTGDQPQHF
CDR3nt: TGTGCCTGGAGTGACGGGACAGGGGATCAGCCCCAGCATTTT

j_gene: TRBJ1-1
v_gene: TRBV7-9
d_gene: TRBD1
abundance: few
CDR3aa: CASRHGTGGSEAFF
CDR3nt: TGTGCCAGCAGACACGGGACAGGGGGTTCTGAAGCTTTCTTT

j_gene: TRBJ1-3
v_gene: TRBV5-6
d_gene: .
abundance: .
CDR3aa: CASSLEGSGNTIYF
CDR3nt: TGTGCCAGCAGCTTAGAGGGATCTGGAAACACCATATATTTT

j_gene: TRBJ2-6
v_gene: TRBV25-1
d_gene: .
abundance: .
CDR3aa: CASSGQVEAGANVLTF
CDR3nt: TGTGCCAGCAGTGGGCAAGTGGAGGCTGGGGCCAACGTCCTGACTTTC

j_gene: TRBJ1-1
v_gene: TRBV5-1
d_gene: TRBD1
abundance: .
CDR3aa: CASSPTLGQGRTEAFF
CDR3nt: TGCGCCAGCAGCCCGACTCTGGGACAGGGTAGGACTGAAGCTTTCTTT

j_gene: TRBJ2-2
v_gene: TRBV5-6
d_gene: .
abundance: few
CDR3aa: CASSQYTGELFF
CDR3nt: TGTGCCAGCAGCCAATACACCGGGGAGCTGTTTTTT

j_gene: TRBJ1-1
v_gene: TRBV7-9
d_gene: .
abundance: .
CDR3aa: CASSWGHPKREAFF
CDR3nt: TGTGCCAGCAGCTGGGGACACCCCAAAAGGGAAGCTTTCTTT

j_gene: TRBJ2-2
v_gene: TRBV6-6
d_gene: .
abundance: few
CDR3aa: CASKLGNTGELFF
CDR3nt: TGTGCCAGCAAGCTAGGGAACACCGGGGAGCTGTTTTTT

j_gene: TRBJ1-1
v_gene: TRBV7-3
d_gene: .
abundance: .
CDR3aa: CASSLGGGGEAFF
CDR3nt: TGTGCCAGCAGCTTAGGGGGAGGAGGTGAAGCTTTCTTT

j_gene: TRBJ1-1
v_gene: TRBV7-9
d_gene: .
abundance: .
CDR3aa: CASSLPQGGYTEAFF
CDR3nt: TGTGCCAGCAGCCTTCCACAGGGAGGGTACACTGAAGCTTTCTTT

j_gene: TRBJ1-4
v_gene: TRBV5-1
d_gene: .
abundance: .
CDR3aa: CASSLGAAREKLFF
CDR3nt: TGCGCCAGCAGCTTGGGGGCAGCTCGTGAAAAACTGTTTTTT

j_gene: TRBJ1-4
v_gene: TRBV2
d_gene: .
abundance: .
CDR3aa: CASRTVSTNEKLFF
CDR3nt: TGTGCCAGCAGGACAGTTAGTACTAATGAAAAACTGTTTTTT

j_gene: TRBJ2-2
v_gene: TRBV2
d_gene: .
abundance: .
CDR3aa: CASSGQGGYIGELFF
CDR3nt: TGTGCCAGCAGTGGACAAGGAGGGTATATCGGGGAGCTGTTTTTT

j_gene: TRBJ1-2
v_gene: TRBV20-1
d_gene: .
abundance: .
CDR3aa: CSANRDGYTF
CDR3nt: TGCAGTGCTAACAGGGATGGCTACACCTTC

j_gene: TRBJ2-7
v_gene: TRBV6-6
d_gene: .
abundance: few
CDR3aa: CASSYSRQDYEQYF
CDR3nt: TGTGCCAGCAGTTACTCTAGGCAGGACTACGAGCAGTACTTC

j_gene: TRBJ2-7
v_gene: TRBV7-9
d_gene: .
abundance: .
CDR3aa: CASSFSPGHLSYEQYF
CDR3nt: TGTGCCAGCAGCTTTTCGCCGGGACACCTATCCTACGAGCAGTACTTC

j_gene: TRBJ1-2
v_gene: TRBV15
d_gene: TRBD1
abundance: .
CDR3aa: CATSRAGQADYGYTF
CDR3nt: TGTGCCACCAGCAGAGCGGGACAGGCCGACTATGGCTACACCTTC

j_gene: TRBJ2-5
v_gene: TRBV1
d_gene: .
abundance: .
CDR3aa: CTSSQAGTKRETQYF
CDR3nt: TGCACCAGCAGCCAAGCGGGGACTAAGAGAGAGACCCAGTACTTC

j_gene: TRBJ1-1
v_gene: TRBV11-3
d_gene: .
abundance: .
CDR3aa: CASAQTGNTEAFF
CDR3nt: TGTGCCAGCGCCCAGACAGGGAACACTGAAGCTTTCTTT

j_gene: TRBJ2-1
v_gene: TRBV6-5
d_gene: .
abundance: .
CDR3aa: CASSYSIIGYNEQFF
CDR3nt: TGTGCCAGCAGTTACTCGATAATCGGCTACAATGAGCAGTTCTTC

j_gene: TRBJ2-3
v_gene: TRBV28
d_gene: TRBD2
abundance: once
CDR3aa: CASSPRLAGGRDTQYF
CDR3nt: TGTGCCAGCAGTCCACGACTAGCGGGGGGGCGAGATACGCAGTATTTT

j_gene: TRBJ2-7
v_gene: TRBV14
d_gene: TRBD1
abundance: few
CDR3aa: CASSQTGREQYF
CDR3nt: TGTGCCAGCAGCCAGACAGGGCGCGAGCAGTACTTC

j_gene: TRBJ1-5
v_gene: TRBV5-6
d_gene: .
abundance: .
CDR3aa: CASSSTGFGAHDQPQHF
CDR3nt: TGTGCCAGCAGCTCGACAGGTTTTGGGGCGCATGATCAGCCCCAGCATTTT

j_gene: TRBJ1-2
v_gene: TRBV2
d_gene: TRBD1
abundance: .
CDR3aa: CASRPGGPYGYTF
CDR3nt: TGTGCCAGCAGACCAGGGGGCCCCTATGGCTACACCTTC

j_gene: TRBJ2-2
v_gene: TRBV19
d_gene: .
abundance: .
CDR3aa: CASSMAAYQGSSSGELFF
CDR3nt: TGTGCCAGTAGTATGGCGGCCTACCAGGGGTCTTCCTCCGGGGAGCTGTTTTTT

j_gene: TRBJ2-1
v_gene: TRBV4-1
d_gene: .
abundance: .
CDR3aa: CASSHPVGGHNDPPQFF
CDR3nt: TGCGCCAGCAGCCACCCAGTGGGGGGGCACAATGATCCTCCTCAGTTCTTC

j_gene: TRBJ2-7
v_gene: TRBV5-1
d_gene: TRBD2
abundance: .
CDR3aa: CASSFLGGGSSYEQYF
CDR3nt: TGCGCCAGCAGCTTTCTTGGCGGGGGTTCCTCCTACGAGCAGTACTTC

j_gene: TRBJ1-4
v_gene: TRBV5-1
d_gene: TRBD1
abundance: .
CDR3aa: CASSLEARGHREKLFF
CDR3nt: TGCGCCAGCAGCTTGGAAGCAAGGGGGCATCGTGAAAAACTGTTTTTT

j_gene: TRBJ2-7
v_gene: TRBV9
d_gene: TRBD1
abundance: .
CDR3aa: CASSYSTGSSYEQYF
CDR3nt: TGTGCCAGCAGCTACTCGACAGGGTCTTCCTACGAGCAGTACTTC

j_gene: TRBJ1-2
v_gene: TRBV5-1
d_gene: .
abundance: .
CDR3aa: CASSLGQGDYGYTF
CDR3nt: TGCGCCAGCAGCTTGGGGCAGGGCGACTATGGCTACACCTTC